This TCR beta chain was identified during a study of Graves' ophthalmopathy and Graves' hyperthyroidism. RNA transcripts were the template, and TCR beta CDR3 regions were amplified from them. First-round RT-PCR with HTBI primers preceded a second-round multiplex PCR. TCRdb passed the multiplex PCR reads through MiXCR, listing each CDR3 protein once. The sample has 600,000 to 950,000 distinct CDR3 sequences, roughly 41% seen once. Per the germline V gene, CDR1 is ENHRY and CDR2 is SYGVKD. The CDR3 has 13 amino acids. Trimming removed 10 bases at V and 6 bases at J, with 19 bases between. The specimen sequenced was peripheral blood. This clonotype was sampled from an adult man with Graves' ophthalmopathy. The genes are TRBV10-3 and TRBJ2-7; D call uncertain. In DNA form, the CDR3 reads TGTGCCAGTCGACGAGGTCCTCTACGCGAGCAGTACTTC. Translating it yields CASRRGPLREQYF.